What follows are 2 T cell receptor beta chains derived from one specimen sequenced in a study of cytotoxic CD8 clonotypes in ibrutinib-treated CLL. Some clones are missing from TCRdb's copy, which holds only in-frame ones; the method was immunoSEQ multiplex PCR. The sample has fewer than 25,000 clones, about 72% seen once. The sample consisted of PBMCs, taken after 24 months of ibrutinib treatment. The receptors stem from a human donor with chronic lymphocytic leukemia.

The V gene is TRBV28, the J gene TRBJ2-2; perhaps TRBD1 as D (6 bases). Germline V lookup: CDR1 MDHEN, CDR2 SYDVKM. V lost 3 bases to trimming and J lost 5 bases, with 13 bases between them. The CDR3 length is 15 residues. The CDR3 DNA sequence: TGTGCCAGCAGTTTTAACAGGGCTGAGACCGGGGAGCTGTTTTTT. Amino acids: CASSFNRAETGELFF.

V usage is TRBV5-5 and J usage is TRBJ1-2; perhaps TRBD1 as D (5 bases). The germline V gene has CDR1 SGHKS and CDR2 YYEKEE (reference sequence). This CDR3 spans 14 amino acids. The ends were cut back, 4 bases at V and 6 bases at J, with 16 bases in the middle. The CDR3: CASSPPRGGDGYTF. The CDR3 DNA is TGTGCCAGCAGCCCCCCACGTGGGGGGGATGGCTACACCTTC.